The sequence of this TCR beta chain was determined in a study of T cell responses to AZD1222 COVID-19 vaccine. The assay was immunoSEQ multiplex PCR, and TCRdb's table has in-frame clones only and misses some. The sample comprises tens of thousands of clones, 88% of which are singletons, and less than 6% rests with the top ten. The clonotype was recovered from an adult in good health. The material sequenced was peripheral blood, taken on day 0 of AZD1222 vaccination.

This CDR3 reads CASSARGGYGYTF. CDR3 bases: TGTGCCAGTAGTGCCCGGGGTGGCTATGGCTACACCTTC. V usage is TRBV19 and J usage is TRBJ1-2; D ambiguous. V was pared by 5 bases and J by 4 bases, with 11 bases between. The germline CDR1 and CDR2 sequences are LNHDA and SQIVND (reference sequence). The CDR3 is 13 residues long.